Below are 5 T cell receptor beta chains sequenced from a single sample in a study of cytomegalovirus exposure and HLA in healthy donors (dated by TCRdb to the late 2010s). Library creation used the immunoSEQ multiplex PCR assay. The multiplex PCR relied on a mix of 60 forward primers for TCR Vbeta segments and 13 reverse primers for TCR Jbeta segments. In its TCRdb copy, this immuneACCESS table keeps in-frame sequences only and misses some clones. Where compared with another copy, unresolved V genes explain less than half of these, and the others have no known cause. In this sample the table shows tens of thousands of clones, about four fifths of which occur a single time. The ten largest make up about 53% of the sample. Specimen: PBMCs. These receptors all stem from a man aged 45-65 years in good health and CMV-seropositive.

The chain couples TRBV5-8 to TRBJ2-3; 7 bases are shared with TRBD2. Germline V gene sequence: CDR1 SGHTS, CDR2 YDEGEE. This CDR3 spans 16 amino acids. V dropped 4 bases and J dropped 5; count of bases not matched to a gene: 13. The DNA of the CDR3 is TGTGCCAGCAGCCTCGGGACTACCCCTCGGGGAGATACGCAGTATTTT. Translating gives CASSLGTTPRGDTQYF.

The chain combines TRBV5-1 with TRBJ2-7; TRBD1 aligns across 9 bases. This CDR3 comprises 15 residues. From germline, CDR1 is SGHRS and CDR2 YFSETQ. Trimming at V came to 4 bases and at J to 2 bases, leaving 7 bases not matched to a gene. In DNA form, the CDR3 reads TGCGCCAGCAGCAGGGACTGGACAGGGGCCTACGAGCAGTACTTC. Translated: CASSRDWTGAYEQYF. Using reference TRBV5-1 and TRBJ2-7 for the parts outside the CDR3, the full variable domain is KAGVTQTPRYLIKTRGQQVTLSCSPISGHRSVSWYQQTPGQGLQFLFEYFSETQRNKGNFPGRFSGRQFSNSRSEMNVSTLELGDSALYLCASSRDWTGAYEQYFGPGTRLTVT.

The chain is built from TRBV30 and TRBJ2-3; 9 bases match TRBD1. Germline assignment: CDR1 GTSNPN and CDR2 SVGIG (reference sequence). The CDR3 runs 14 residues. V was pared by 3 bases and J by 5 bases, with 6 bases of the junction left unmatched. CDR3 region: CAWSRTGDKDTQYF. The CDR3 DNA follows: TGTGCCTGGAGCCGGACAGGGGATAAAGATACGCAGTATTTT.

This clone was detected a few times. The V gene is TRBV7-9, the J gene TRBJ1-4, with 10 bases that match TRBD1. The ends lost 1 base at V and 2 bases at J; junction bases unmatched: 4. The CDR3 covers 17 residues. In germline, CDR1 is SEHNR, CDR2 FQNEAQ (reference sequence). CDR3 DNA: TGTGCCAGCAGCTTAGTGGACAGGGGGAGGACTAATGAAAAACTGTTTTTT. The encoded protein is CASSLVDRGRTNEKLFF.

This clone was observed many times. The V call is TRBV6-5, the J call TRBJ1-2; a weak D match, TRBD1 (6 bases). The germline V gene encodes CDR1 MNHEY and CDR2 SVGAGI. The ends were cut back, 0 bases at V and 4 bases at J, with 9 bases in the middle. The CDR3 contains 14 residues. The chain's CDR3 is CASSYSEGGYGYTF. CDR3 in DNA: TGTGCCAGCAGTTACTCGGAAGGGGGCTATGGCTACACCTTC.